This T cell receptor (beta chain) was captured in a study of control samples from healthy donors and cancer patients. The length of the CDR3 is 17 residues. Germline loops: CDR1 SGHRS, CDR2 YFSETQ. V was clipped by 1 base and J by 5 bases, with 19 bases between them. Measured with immunoSEQ multiplex PCR; TCRdb has only the in-frame clones, and not every one. The sample yields around 110,000 clones, around 87% seen once. The chain joins TRBV5-1 to TRBJ2-4; D might be TRBD1 or TRBD2, each matching 5 bases. This TCR derives from a woman between 50 and 59 years old with colorectal cancer. Input material: PBMCs. CDR3 DNA sequence: TGCGCCAGCAGCTTGTCAGGGCTCCGGGGAGCAGAAAACATTCAGTACTTC. This encodes CASSLSGLRGAENIQYF.